The clone carrying this TCR beta chain was recorded a few times. MiXCR was run by TCRdb on the reads, yielding one entry per CDR3 protein. The sample lists roughly 630,000 distinct CDR3 sequences, roughly a quarter occurring once. This sample was included in a study of T cell repertoires in cytomegalovirus infection. The CDR3 consists of 16 residues. Germline CDR1 DFQATT, CDR2 SNEGSKA (reference sequence). The junction had 5 bases not matched to a gene; V was cut back by 6 bases and J by 3 bases. Sequencing was carried out using CD8+ T cells from PBMCs. The chain employs TRBV20-1 and TRBJ2-1; 16 nucleotides line up with TRBD2. The origin of this receptor is a human donor in good health (CMV status not recorded). Some clones in this sample may be carry-over from other donors' samples. The chain's CDR3 is CSAGTSGGAVYNEQFF. The DNA of the CDR3 is TGCAGTGCCGGGACTAGCGGGGGGGCTGTCTACAATGAGCAGTTCTTC.